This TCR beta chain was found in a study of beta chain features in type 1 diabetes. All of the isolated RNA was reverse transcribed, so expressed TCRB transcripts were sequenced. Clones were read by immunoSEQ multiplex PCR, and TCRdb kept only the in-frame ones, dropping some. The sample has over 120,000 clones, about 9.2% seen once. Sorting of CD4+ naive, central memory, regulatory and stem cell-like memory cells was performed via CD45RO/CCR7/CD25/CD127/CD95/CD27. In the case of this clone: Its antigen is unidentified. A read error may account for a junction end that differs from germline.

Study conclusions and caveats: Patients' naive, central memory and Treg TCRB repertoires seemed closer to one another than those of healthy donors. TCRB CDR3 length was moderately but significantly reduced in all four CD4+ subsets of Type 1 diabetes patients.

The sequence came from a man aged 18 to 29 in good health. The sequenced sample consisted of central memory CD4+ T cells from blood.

This CDR3 reads CASSPGTSGEMSSLF. CDR3 nucleotides: TGTGCCAGCAGCCCTGGGACTAGCGGGGAAATGAGCAGTCTCTTC. V and J are TRBV4-2 and TRBJ2-1, with 13 nucleotides matching TRBD2. The CDR3 has 15 residues. Germline V gene lookup returns CDR1 LGHNA and CDR2 YNFKEQ.